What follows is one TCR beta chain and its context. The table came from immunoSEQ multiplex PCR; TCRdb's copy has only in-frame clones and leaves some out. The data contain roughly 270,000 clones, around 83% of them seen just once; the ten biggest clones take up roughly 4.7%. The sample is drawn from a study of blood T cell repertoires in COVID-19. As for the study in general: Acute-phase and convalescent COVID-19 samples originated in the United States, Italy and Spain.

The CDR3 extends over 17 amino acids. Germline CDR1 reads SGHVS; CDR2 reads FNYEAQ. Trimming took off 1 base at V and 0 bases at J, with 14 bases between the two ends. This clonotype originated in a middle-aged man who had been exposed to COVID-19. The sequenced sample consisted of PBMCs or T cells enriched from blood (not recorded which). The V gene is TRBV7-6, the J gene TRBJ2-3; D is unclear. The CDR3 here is CASSLGQFLASTDTQYF. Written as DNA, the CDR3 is TGTGCCAGCAGCTTAGGGCAGTTCCTCGCTAGCACAGATACGCAGTATTTT.